These 30 T cell receptor beta chains originate from one sample sequenced in a study of post-analysis software for immune sequencing data. The antigens these receptors bind are not known. Unique molecular identifiers were present in the TCR beta cDNA libraries. TCRdb recomputed calls from the PCR reads with MiXCR, one row per CDR3 protein. This sample has hundreds of thousands of distinct CDR3 sequences, with roughly 30% found just once. General study results and limits: Patients carried roughly five TRBV segments more frequently than controls did, and TRBV5-6, TRBV5-1 and TRBV20-1 were among them.

The sample taken for sequencing was blood. The receptors stem from a girl between 10 and 17 years old with multiple sclerosis.

The V gene is TRBV27, the J gene TRBJ2-6, with D perhaps matching TRBD1 (6 bases). CDR3 length equals 17 residues. From germline, CDR1 is MNHEY and CDR2 SMNVEV (reference sequence). V lost 7 bases and J lost 0, with 16 bases in between. The CDR3 DNA reads TGTGCCAGCACGTTACAGGGCTTTCACTCTGGGGCCAACGTCCTGACTTTC. It translates to CASTLQGFHSGANVLTF. The full variable domain, rest sourced from reference TRBV27 and TRBJ2-6, is EAQVTQNPRYLITVTGKKLTVTCSQNMNHEYMSWYRQDPGLGLRQIYYSMNVEVTDKGDVPEGYKVSRKEKRNFPLILESPSPNQTSLYFCASTLQGFHSGANVLTFGAGSRLTVL.

On this clonotype: With a much larger clone just one base away, this may be a read error. The chain has TRBV20-1 and TRBJ2-3; 7 nucleotides align to TRBD2. CDR3 length: 15 amino acids. The junction had 7 bases not matched to a gene; V was cut back by 4 bases and J by 0 bases. The germline V gene has CDR1 DFQATT and CDR2 SNEGSKA (reference sequence). The chain's CDR3 is CSAIARAGSTDTQYF. In DNA form, the CDR3 reads TGCAGTGCTATAGCGAGAGCGGGGAGCACAGATACGCAGTATTTT.

The chain is built from TRBV2 and TRBJ2-7; possibly TRBD1 for D (7 bases). The V end lost 8 bases, the J end lost 4 bases, and 12 bases lay between the germline ends. The germline V gene has CDR1 SNHLY and CDR2 FYNNEI. The CDR3 consists of 12 residues. For the CDR3, the DNA is TGTGCCAGCCAGGGGGGACGATACGAGCAGTACTTC. Protein product: CASQGGRYEQYF.

This clonotype came up a few times. J is TRBJ2-1 and V is TRBV29-1; a weak D match, TRBD1 (6 bases). V dropped 8 bases and J dropped 3 bases, with 17 bases sitting between them. The V gene's germline CDR1 is SQVTM and CDR2 ANQGSEA. The CDR3 contains 14 residues. Here the CDR3 reads CSLAQGSYYNEQFF. CDR3 sequence (DNA): TGCAGCCTAGCACAGGGAAGTTACTACAATGAGCAGTTCTTC.

In its sample, this clonotype was seen a few times. J is TRBJ1-4 and V is TRBV9, with 7 nucleotides matching TRBD1. This CDR3 has 13 residues. J gave up 8 bases and V 4 bases, and 5 bases lay outside the gene matches. Germline CDR1 reads SGDLS; CDR2 reads YYNGEE. The DNA for the CDR3 is TGTGCCAGCAGCAACCGACAGGGCGAAAAACTGTTTTTT. It translates to CASSNRQGEKLFF.

The chain uses TRBV7-2 and TRBJ2-1; the D is unclear. Per the germline V gene, CDR1 is SGHTA and CDR2 is FQGNSA. The length of the CDR3 is 14 residues. V was cut by 0 bases and J by 9 bases, with 12 bases left in between. CDR3 nucleotides: TGTGCCAGCAGCTTAGCGTGGATTCGAGGTGAGCAGTTCTTC. As protein: CASSLAWIRGEQFF.

Remarks on this clonotype: Germline is not matched at one junction end, which may reflect a read error. This chain connects TRBV12-3 or TRBV12-4 to TRBJ2-1; no definite D call. The CDR3 is 14 residues long. The CDR3 sequence: CACSPGGSYNEQFF. For the CDR3, the DNA is TGTGCCTGCAGCCCCGGCGGCTCCTACAATGAGCAGTTCTTC.

There are a few counts of this clonotype. The genes are TRBV12-3 or TRBV12-4 and TRBJ2-3; TRBD1 aligns across 7 bases. The V segment lost 5 bases and the J segment 0 bases; nucleotides outside the gene matches: 5. This CDR3 contains 15 residues. CDR3 in DNA: TGTGCCAGCAGTCTTCGACAGGGTAGCACAGATACGCAGTATTTT. Translation: CASSLRQGSTDTQYF.

CDR3 DNA: TGTGCCAGCACCCTTCTGTCCTTCGATGAGCAGTTCTTC. It codes for CASTLLSFDEQFF. This rearrangement joins TRBV12-3 or TRBV12-4 to TRBJ2-1; D is uncertain. The CDR3 is made up of 13 amino acids. V gave up 7 bases and J gave up 8 bases, with 15 bases separating them.

This clonotype was counted only a few times. V is TRBV6-2 or TRBV6-3 and J is TRBJ2-1, with TRBD2 matching 12 bases. With V trimmed by 4 bases and J by 7 bases, 5 bases remained unmatched. Germline V CDR1 and CDR2: MNHEY, SVGEGT. There are 15 residues in the CDR3. CDR3 in amino acids: CASSWLAGGPNEQFF. CDR3 DNA sequence: TGTGCCAGCAGTTGGCTAGCGGGAGGGCCGAATGAGCAGTTCTTC.

This sequence joins TRBV6-6 and TRBJ2-3, with 10 bases matching TRBD2. CDR3 length: 16 residues. CDR1 and CDR2 from the germline V gene are MNHNY and SVGAGI (reference sequence). V dropped 6 bases and J dropped 6; count of bases not matched to a gene: 12. CDR3 sequence (DNA): TGTGCCAGCAGCCCCCGGGGGGGGACTAGCGCCGATACGCAGTATTTT. It specifies CASSPRGGTSADTQYF.

This clonotype has only a few counts. The chain is built from TRBV12-3 or TRBV12-4 and TRBJ2-7, with a weak D call TRBD1 (6 bases). Between the trimmed V and J ends, which lost 4 bases and 11 bases, there was a span of 18 bases. The CDR3 covers 13 residues. The CDR3 loop reads CASSSPKGAGEYF. CDR3 coding DNA: TGTGCCAGCAGTTCCCCGAAAGGGGCAGGGGAGTACTTC.

The chain combines TRBV5-5 with TRBJ1-2; no clear D gene. Trimming left V 0 bases short and J 3 bases short, with 12 bases between. This CDR3 contains 15 residues. Germline V CDR1 and CDR2: SGHKS, YYEKEE (reference sequence). The chain's CDR3 is CASSLEGRSDYGYTF. DNA for the CDR3: TGTGCCAGCAGCTTGGAGGGCAGGAGTGACTATGGCTACACCTTC.

V and J are TRBV19 and TRBJ2-5, with D maybe TRBD1 (6 bases). The V gene's germline CDR1 is LNHDA and CDR2 SQIVND (reference sequence). This CDR3 region has 14 residues. V dropped 4 bases and J dropped 1 base, with 10 bases sitting between them. The CDR3: CASSSGQIQETQYF. The CDR3 DNA sequence: TGTGCCAGTAGTAGCGGACAGATCCAAGAGACCCAGTACTTC. The full variable domain, with the rest looked up from reference TRBV19 and TRBJ2-5, is DGGITQSPKYLFRKEGQNVTLSCEQNLNHDAMYWYRQDPGQGLRLIYYSQIVNDFQKGDIAEGYSVSREKKESFPLTVTSAQKNPTAFYLCASSSGQIQETQYFGPGTRLLVL.

This clonotype has only a few counts. The chain couples TRBV29-1 to TRBJ2-4; no definite D call. Trimming shortened V by 7 bases and J by 5 bases, and 18 bases separated the two germline ends. Germline V gene data show CDR1 as SQVTM and CDR2 as ANQGSEA. The CDR3 totals 14 residues. The DNA of the CDR3 is TGCAGCGCCCTGTCCGTCGCAGGTGAAAACATTCAGTACTTC. Its translation: CSALSVAGENIQYF.

The genes are TRBV11-2 and TRBJ1-5, with TRBD1 matching 9 bases. This CDR3 has 15 residues. CDR1 and CDR2 (germline): SGHAT, FQNNGV. V dropped 3 bases and J dropped 3; count of bases not matched to a gene: 3. CDR3 sequence reads: CASSFGTGINQPQHF. CDR3 DNA sequence: TGTGCCAGCAGCTTTGGGACAGGGATCAATCAGCCCCAGCATTTT.

This chain uses TRBV4-3 with TRBJ1-4; D call uncertain. The CDR3 covers 14 residues. Germline V CDR1 and CDR2: LGHNA, YSLEER. V was cut by 1 base and J by 10 bases, with 13 bases left in between. The CDR3 is CASSQVGPDAKLFF. The DNA for the CDR3 is TGCGCCAGCAGCCAAGTGGGCCCGGACGCAAAACTGTTTTTT.

V gene TRBV4-3 combines with J gene TRBJ2-1; TRBD1 matches at 10 bases. CDR1 LGHNA and CDR2 YSLEER come from the germline V gene. This CDR3 region has 16 residues. V shed 3 bases, J shed 4 bases, and the junction held 6 bases outside the gene matches. Here the CDR3 DNA reads TGCGCCAGCAGCCAGGAAGGACAGGGGGTTTACAATGAGCAGTTCTTC. Its translation is CASSQEGQGVYNEQFF.

In its sample, this clonotype was seen once. A much larger clone lies one base from this, so it may be a read error. V and J are TRBV29-1 and TRBJ2-5; TRBD2 matches 7 bases. This CDR3 spans 14 amino acids. Germline CDR1 is SQVTM and CDR2 is ANQGSEA. V was clipped by 7 bases and J by 5 bases; unmatched bases: 13. CDR3 region: CSGEPAGEFETQYF. In nucleotides, the CDR3 is TGCAGCGGAGAGCCGGCGGGAGAGTTCGAGACCCAGTACTTC.

DNA of the CDR3: TGCAGTGCCCTACGGACTAGCGGGCAGGTGATGGAGACCCAGTACTTC. It encodes CSALRTSGQVMETQYF. The chain uses TRBV20-1 and TRBJ2-5; 11 bases align to TRBD2. V shed 6 bases, J shed 5 bases, and the junction held 14 bases outside the gene matches. The CDR3 spans 16 residues. Germline assignment: CDR1 DFQATT and CDR2 SNEGSKA (reference sequence).

V usage is TRBV20-1 and J usage is TRBJ2-2, with D possibly being TRBD2 (5 bases). The CDR3 extends over 15 amino acids. The germline V gene encodes CDR1 DFQATT and CDR2 SNEGSKA (reference sequence). V was shortened by 6 bases and J by 0 bases, with 14 bases between the two germline ends. CDR3 nucleotides: TGCAGTGCGACCTCGTGGGAGTCGAACACCGGGGAGCTGTTTTTT. It is translated as CSATSWESNTGELFF.

The chain has TRBV20-1 and TRBJ2-1; 11 positions agree with TRBD2. With V trimmed by 4 bases and J by 2 bases, 13 bases remained unmatched. The CDR3 is made up of 18 amino acids. Germline V CDR1 and CDR2: DFQATT, SNEGSKA (reference sequence). CDR3: CSAKGGVSGRGPYNEQFF. As DNA, the CDR3 is TGCAGTGCTAAGGGGGGGGTTAGCGGGAGGGGGCCCTACAATGAGCAGTTCTTC.

This clonotype was counted a few times. V usage is TRBV2 and J usage is TRBJ2-2; the match to TRBD1 covers 8 bases. This CDR3 spans 14 amino acids. The germline V gene has CDR1 SNHLY and CDR2 FYNNEI. J was trimmed by 5 bases and V by 5 bases; bases with no gene match: 4. The CDR3 here is CASSTNRGTGELFF. The CDR3, as DNA: TGTGCCAGCAGTACCAACAGGGGGACCGGGGAGCTGTTTTTT. The variable domain in full, completed from reference TRBV2 and TRBJ2-2, reads EPEVTQTPSHQVTQMGQEVILRCVPISNHLYFYWYRQILGQKVEFLVSFYNNEISEKSEIFDDQFSVERPDGSNFTLKIRSTKLEDSAMYFCASSTNRGTGELFFGEGSRLTVL.

CDR3: CATERPSSYNEQYF. The CDR3 DNA follows: TGTGCCACCGAGCGGCCGAGCTCCTACAATGAGCAGTACTTC. The chain carries TRBV28 and TRBJ2-1, with D maybe TRBD2 (5 bases). The J call may be incorrect, as the DNA end agrees better with TRBJ2-7. CDR3 length equals 14 residues. Germline CDR1 reads MDHEN; CDR2 reads SYDVKM.

Of note for this clonotype: An end of the junction differs from the germline gene, which may be a read error. This rearrangement joins TRBV7-2 to TRBJ2-5; 9 bases line up with TRBD2. The DNA end lines up better with TRBJ2-7; the J call may be wrong. Germline V CDR1 and CDR2: SGHTA, FQGNSA. This CDR3 spans 14 amino acids. The CDR3 loop reads CVSSVTGTSNEQYF. The CDR3, as DNA: TGTGTCAGCAGCGTGACCGGGACTAGCAACGAGCAGTACTTC.

A word on this clonotype: At one boundary the junction diverges from the germline segment, which might be a read error. This chain joins TRBV29-1 and TRBJ2-5; no firm D call. From germline, CDR1 is SQVTM and CDR2 ANQGSEA. CDR3 size: 12 residues. CDR3 nucleotide sequence: TGCAACGTTGCCCCATCCCAAGAGACCCAGTACTTC. It translates to CNVAPSQETQYF.

The chain carries TRBV14 and TRBJ1-2; D is unresolved. The CDR3 contains 15 residues. Trimming shortened V by 0 bases and J by 8 bases, and 16 bases separated the two germline ends. The germline V gene has CDR1 SGHDN and CDR2 FVKESK. CDR3 coding DNA: TGTGCCAGCAGCCAAGAAACTTACTCTTCGGTCGGCTACACCTTC. The encoded protein is CASSQETYSSVGYTF.

This clonotype has a handful of counts. CDR3 region: CASRTDNSGANVLTF. CDR3 nucleotide sequence: TGTGCCAGCAGGACGGACAACTCTGGGGCCAACGTCCTGACTTTC. The V and J genes are TRBV6-5 and TRBJ2-6, with a weak D call TRBD1 (5 bases). CDR1 MNHEY and CDR2 SVGAGI come from the germline V gene. Trimming left V 6 bases short and J 0 bases short, with 9 bases between. The CDR3 is 15 amino acids.

The J gene is TRBJ2-2, the V gene TRBV29-1, with 7 bases identical to TRBD1. Trimming at V came to 5 bases and at J to 5 bases, leaving 11 bases not matched to a gene. The CDR3 is 15 amino acids. In germline, CDR1 is SQVTM, CDR2 ANQGSEA. The CDR3 coding sequence is TGCAGCGTTCAGAGACAGGGTTCGAGGACCGGGGAGCTGTTTTTT. Amino acid sequence: CSVQRQGSRTGELFF.

Only a few counts were recorded for this clonotype. The rearrangement uses TRBV9 and TRBJ2-1, with 14 bases matching TRBD2. The CDR3 has 18 amino acids. Germline loops: CDR1 SGDLS, CDR2 YYNGEE. Trimming at V came to 3 bases and at J to 9 bases, leaving 14 bases not matched to a gene. The CDR3 sequence is CASSEQTSGRALSGEQFF. In DNA, the CDR3 is TGTGCCAGCAGCGAACAGACTAGCGGGAGGGCCCTGAGCGGTGAGCAGTTCTTC.